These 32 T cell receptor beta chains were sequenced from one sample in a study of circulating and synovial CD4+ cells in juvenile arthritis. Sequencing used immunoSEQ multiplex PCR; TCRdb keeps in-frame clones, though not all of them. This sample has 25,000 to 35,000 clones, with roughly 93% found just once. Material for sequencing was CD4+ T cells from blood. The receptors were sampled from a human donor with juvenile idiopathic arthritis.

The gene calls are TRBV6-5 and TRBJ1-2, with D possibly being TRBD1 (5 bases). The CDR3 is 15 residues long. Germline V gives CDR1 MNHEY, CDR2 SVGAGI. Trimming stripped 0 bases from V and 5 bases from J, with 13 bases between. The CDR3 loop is CASSYSSGEGYGYTF. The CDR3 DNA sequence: TGTGCCAGCAGTTACTCTTCGGGGGAGGGATATGGCTACACCTTC.

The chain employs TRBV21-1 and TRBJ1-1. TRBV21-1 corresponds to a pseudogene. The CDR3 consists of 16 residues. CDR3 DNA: TGTGCCAGCAGCAAAGTAAGGGAGACCAAGAACACTGAAGCTTTCTTT. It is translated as CASSKVRETKNTEAFF.

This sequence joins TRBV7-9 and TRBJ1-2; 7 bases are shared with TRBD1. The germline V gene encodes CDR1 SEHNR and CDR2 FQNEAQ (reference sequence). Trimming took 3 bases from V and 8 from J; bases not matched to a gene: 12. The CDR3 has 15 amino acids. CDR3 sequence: CASSLGRQGVMGYTF. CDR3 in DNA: TGTGCCAGCAGCTTGGGGAGACAGGGAGTAATGGGCTACACCTTC.

The CDR3 DNA reads TGTGCCAGCAGCGGACTAGCGGGAGGGGGCGGTCGCAATGAGCAGTTCTTC. Translated: CASSGLAGGGGRNEQFF. The rearrangement uses TRBV5-6 and TRBJ2-1, with 15 bases lining up with TRBD2. CDR3 length equals 17 residues. The ends lost 4 bases at V and 6 bases at J; junction bases unmatched: 8. CDR1 and CDR2 (germline): SGHDT, YYEEEE.

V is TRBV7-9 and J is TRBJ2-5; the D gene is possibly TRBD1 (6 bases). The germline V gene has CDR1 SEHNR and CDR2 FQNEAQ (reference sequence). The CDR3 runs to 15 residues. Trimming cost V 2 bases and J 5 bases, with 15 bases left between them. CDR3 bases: TGTGCCAGCAGCTTAAGGGGTCAGGGGAGTGAGACCCAGTACTTC. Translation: CASSLRGQGSETQYF.

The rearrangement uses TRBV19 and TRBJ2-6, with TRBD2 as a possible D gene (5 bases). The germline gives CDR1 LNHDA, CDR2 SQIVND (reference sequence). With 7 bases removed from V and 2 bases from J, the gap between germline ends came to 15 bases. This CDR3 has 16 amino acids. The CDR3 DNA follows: TGTGCCAGTACCCCCCGGGGTCCCACTGGGGCCAACGTCCTGACTTTC. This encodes CASTPRGPTGANVLTF.

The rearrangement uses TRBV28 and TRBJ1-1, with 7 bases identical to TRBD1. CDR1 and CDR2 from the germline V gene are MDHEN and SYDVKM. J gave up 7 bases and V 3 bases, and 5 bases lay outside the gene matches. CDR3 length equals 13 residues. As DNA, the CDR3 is TGTGCCAGCAGTTTGCTACAGGGGAATGAAGCTTTCTTT. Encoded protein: CASSLLQGNEAFF.

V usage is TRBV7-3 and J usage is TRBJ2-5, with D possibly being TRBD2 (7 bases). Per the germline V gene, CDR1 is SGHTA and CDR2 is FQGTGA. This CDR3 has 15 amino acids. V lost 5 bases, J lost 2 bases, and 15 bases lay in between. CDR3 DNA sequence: TGTGCCAGCAGCCTAATGGGGGGGGCACAAGAGACCCAGTACTTC. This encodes CASSLMGGAQETQYF. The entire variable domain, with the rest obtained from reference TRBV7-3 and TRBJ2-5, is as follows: GAGVSQTPSNKVTEKGKYVELRCDPISGHTALYWYRQSLGQGPEFLIYFQGTGAADDSGLPNDRFFAVRPEGSVSTLKIQRTERGDSAVYLCASSLMGGAQETQYFGPGTRLLVL.

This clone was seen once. The chain's CDR3 is CASSKAHTGLQYF. The CDR3 bases are TGTGCCAGCAGCAAGGCCCACACAGGGTTGCAGTACTTC. This sequence joins TRBV11-3 and TRBJ2-7, with D maybe TRBD1 (6 bases). The CDR3 extends over 13 amino acids. Trimming pared 5 bases from V and 9 bases from J, leaving 17 bases between. The germline gives CDR1 SGHNT, CDR2 YENEEA.

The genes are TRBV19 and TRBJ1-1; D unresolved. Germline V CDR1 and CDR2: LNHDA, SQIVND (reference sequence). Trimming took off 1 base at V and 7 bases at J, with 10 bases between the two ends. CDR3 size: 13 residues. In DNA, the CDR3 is TGTGCCAGTAGTATAGGAAGTGCAGATGAAGCTTTCTTT. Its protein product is CASSIGSADEAFF.

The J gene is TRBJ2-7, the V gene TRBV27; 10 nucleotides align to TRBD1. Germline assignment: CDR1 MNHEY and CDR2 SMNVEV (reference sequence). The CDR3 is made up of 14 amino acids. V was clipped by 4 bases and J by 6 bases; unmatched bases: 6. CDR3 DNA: TGTGCCAGCAGTTGGGGGACAGGGGTTTCCGAGCAGTACTTC. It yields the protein CASSWGTGVSEQYF.

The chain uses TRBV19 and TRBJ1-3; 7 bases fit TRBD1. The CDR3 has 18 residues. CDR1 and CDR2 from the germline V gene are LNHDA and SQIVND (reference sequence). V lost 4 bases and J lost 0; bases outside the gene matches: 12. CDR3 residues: CASSNQGVQPGSGNTIYF. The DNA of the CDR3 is TGTGCCAGTAGTAACCAGGGGGTCCAACCCGGCTCTGGAAACACCATATATTTT.

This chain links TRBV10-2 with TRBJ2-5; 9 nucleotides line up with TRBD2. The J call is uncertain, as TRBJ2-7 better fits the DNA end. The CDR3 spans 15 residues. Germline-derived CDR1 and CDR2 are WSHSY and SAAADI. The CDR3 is CASSGQGGRADEQYF. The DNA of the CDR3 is TGCGCCAGCAGTGGTCAAGGCGGGAGGGCCGACGAGCAGTACTTC.

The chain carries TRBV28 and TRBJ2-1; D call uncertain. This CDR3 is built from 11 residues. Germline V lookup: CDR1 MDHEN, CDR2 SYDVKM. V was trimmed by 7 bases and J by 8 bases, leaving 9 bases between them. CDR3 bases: TGTGCCAGCACGGCGGAATATGAGCAGTTCTTC. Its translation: CASTAEYEQFF.

This chain's CDR3 is CASSPRPDREETQYF. Here the CDR3 DNA reads TGTGCCAGCAGCCCGAGGCCGGACAGGGAAGAGACCCAGTACTTC. This chain links TRBV7-9 with TRBJ2-5; 8 nucleotides agree with TRBD1. The germline CDR1 and CDR2 sequences are SEHNR and FQNEAQ (reference sequence). This CDR3 is 15 amino acids long. J lost 3 bases, V lost 5 bases, and 8 bases had no gene match.

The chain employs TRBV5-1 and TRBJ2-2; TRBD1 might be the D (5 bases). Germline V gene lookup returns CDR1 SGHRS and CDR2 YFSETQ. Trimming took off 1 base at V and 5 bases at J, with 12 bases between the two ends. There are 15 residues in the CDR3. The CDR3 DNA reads TGCGCCAGCAGCTTGAACCAGCAGGGAACCGGGGAGCTGTTTTTT. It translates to CASSLNQQGTGELFF. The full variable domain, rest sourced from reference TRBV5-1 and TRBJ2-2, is KAGVTQTPRYLIKTRGQQVTLSCSPISGHRSVSWYQQTPGQGLQFLFEYFSETQRNKGNFPGRFSGRQFSNSRSEMNVSTLELGDSALYLCASSLNQQGTGELFFGEGSRLTVL.

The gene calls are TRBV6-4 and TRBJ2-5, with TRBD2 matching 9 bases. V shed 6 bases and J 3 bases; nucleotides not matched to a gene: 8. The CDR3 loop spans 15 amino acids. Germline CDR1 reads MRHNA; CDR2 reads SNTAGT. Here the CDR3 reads CASSVLAGKKETQYF. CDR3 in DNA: TGTGCCAGCAGCGTCCTAGCGGGAAAAAAAGAGACCCAGTACTTC.

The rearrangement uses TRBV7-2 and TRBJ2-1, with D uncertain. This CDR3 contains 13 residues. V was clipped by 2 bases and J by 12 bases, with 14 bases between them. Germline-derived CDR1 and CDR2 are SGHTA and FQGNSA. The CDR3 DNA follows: TGTGCCAGCAGCTTACAAAAACTATCGATGCAGTTCTTC. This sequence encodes CASSLQKLSMQFF.

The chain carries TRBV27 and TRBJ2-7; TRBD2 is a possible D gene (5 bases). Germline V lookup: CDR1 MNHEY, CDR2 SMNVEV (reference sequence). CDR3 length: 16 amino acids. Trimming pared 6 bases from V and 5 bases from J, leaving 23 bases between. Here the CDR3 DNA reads TGTGCCAGCAGCAACCGCGTCGCGGTGCCCGGGGACGAGCAGTACTTC. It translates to CASSNRVAVPGDEQYF.

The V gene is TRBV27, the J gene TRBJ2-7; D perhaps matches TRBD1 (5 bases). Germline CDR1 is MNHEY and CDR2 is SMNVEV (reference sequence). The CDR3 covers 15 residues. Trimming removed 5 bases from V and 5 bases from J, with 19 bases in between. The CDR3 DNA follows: TGTGCCAGCAGTCCCTGGTTAGGGGAAATACACGAGCAGTACTTC. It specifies CASSPWLGEIHEQYF.

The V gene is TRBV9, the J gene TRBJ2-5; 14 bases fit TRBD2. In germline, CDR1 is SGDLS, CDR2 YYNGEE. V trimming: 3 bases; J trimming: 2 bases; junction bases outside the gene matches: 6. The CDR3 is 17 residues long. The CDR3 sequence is CASSAGLAGVGQETQYF. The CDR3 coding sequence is TGTGCCAGCAGCGCGGGACTAGCGGGAGTGGGACAAGAGACCCAGTACTTC.

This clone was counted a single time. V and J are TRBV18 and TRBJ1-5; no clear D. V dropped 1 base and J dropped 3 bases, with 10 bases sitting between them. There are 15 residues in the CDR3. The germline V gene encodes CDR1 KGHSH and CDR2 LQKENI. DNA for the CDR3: TGTGCCAGCTCACCACAGCACGTACCCAATCAGCCCCAGCATTTT. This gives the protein CASSPQHVPNQPQHF.

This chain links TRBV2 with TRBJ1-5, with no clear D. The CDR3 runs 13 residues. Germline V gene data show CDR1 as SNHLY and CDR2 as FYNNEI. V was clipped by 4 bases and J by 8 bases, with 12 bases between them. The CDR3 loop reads CASSGGISKPQHF. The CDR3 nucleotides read TGTGCCAGCAGTGGAGGGATCTCTAAGCCCCAGCATTTT. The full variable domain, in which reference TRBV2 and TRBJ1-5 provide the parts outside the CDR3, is EPEVTQTPSHQVTQMGQEVILRCVPISNHLYFYWYRQILGQKVEFLVSFYNNEISEKSEIFDDQFSVERPDGSNFTLKIRSTKLEDSAMYFCASSGGISKPQHFGDGTRLSIL.

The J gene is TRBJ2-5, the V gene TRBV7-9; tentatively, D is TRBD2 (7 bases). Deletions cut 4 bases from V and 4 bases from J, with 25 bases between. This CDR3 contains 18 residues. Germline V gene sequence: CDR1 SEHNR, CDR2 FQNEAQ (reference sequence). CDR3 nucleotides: TGTGCCAGCAGCTCCTCCAACCTCCAATCGAGGGGGGGAGAGACCCAGTACTTC. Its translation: CASSSSNLQSRGGETQYF.

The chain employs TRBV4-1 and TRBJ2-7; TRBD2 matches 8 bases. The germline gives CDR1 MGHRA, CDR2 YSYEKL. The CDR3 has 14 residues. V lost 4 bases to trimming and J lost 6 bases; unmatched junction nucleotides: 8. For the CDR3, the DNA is TGCGCCAGCAGCCGTCAGCGGGGGTGGCTCGAGCAGTACTTC. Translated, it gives CASSRQRGWLEQYF.

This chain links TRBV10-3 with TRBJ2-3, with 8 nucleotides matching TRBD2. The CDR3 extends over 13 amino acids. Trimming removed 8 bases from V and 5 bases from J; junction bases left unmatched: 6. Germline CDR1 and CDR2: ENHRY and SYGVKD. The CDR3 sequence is CAIGREVKDTQYF. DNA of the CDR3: TGTGCCATCGGGCGGGAGGTGAAAGATACGCAGTATTTT.

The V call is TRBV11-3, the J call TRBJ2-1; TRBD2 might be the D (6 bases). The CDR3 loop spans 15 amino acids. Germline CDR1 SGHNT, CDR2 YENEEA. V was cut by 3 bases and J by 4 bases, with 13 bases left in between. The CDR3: CASSLGLARYNEQFF. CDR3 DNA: TGTGCCAGCAGCTTGGGCCTAGCGAGGTACAATGAGCAGTTCTTC.

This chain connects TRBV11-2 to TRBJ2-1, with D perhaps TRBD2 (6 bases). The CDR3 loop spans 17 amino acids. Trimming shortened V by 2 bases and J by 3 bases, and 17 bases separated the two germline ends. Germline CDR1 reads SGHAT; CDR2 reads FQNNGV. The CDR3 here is CASSLWGVGSHYNEQFF. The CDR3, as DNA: TGTGCCAGCAGCTTATGGGGGGTGGGTTCCCACTACAATGAGCAGTTCTTC.

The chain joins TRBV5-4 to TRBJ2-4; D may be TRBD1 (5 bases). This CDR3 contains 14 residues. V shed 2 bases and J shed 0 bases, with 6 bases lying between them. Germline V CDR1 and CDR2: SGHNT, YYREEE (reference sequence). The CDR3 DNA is TGTGCCAGCAGCTTAACAGGAGCCAAAAACATTCAGTACTTC. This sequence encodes CASSLTGAKNIQYF.

CDR3 bases: TGTGCCAGCAGCTTAGGGCTAGCGGGACTCTACGAGCAGTACTTC. It is translated as CASSLGLAGLYEQYF. This rearrangement joins TRBV11-1 to TRBJ2-7, with 9 bases identical to TRBD2. CDR1 and CDR2 from the germline V gene are SGHAT and FQDESV (reference sequence). Trimming removed 1 base from V and 3 bases from J; junction bases left unmatched: 4. The CDR3 is 15 residues long. Looking up the rest from reference TRBV11-1 and TRBJ2-7 gives the full variable domain: EAEVAQSPRYKITEKSQAVAFWCDPISGHATLYWYRQILGQGPELLVQFQDESVVDDSQLPKDRFSAERLKGVDSTLKIQPAELGDSAMYLCASSLGLAGLYEQYFGPGTRLTVT.

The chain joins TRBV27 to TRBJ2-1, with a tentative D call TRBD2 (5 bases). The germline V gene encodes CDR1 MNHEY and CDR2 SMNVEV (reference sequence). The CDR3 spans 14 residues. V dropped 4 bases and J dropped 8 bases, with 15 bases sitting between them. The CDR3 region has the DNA TGTGCCAGCAGTTCCAGGAGGTCAGCCCATGAGCAGTTCTTC. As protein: CASSSRRSAHEQFF.

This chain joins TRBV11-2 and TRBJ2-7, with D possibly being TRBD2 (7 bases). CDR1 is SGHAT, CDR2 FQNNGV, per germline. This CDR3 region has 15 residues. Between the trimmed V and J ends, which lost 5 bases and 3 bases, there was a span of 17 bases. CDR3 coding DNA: TGTGCCAGCAGCCCCGGGGGGCGCGGGGGCTACGAGCAGTACTTC. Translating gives CASSPGGRGGYEQYF.